This entry features one TCR beta chain sequence. This clone showed up just once. Its recognized antigen is unknown. It has no much larger one-base neighbor in the sample; base qualities were not kept. The trial excluded patients who had a history of autoimmune disease or who were on systemic immunosuppression. In every dose cohort, peripheral blood was drawn for TCR sequencing at baseline, cycle 4 day 1, and cycle 7 day 1. Samples came from an open-label, multicenter, first-in-human phase I dose-escalation trial of ivuxolimab. Adults with locally advanced or metastatic head and neck squamous cell, hepatocellular, melanoma or renal cell carcinoma were enrolled in the trial. Before TCR sequencing, CD4+ and CD8+ T cells were separately sorted from peripheral blood. Including cysteine and phenylalanine, the CDR3 has 14 amino acids. Only the CDR3 DNA stays, 42 bases, in frame from base 1. V is trimmed back by 6 bases and J by 2 bases, and the junction contains 3 bases that no gene match accounts for. In the germline V gene (reference sequence), CDR1 corresponds to WNHNN and CDR2 to SYGVQD.

The data were obtained in a study of OX40 agonist ivuxolimab in advanced cancers. Broadly, across the study: Ivuxolimab, which targeted the costimulatory receptor OX40 (CD134), was an agonistic, fully human IgG2 monoclonal antibody. The paper covers the monotherapy dose-escalation part of the phase I ivuxolimab trial, which included N ≈ 57 patients. Patients were allowed to have had prior anti-PD-1, anti-PD-L1 or anti-CTLA-4 therapy, and approximately 39% of the dose-escalation patients had been treated with checkpoint inhibitors. Peripheral TCRbeta sequencing aimed to test whether ivuxolimab altered TCR sequence diversity and caused clonal T-cell expansion. Three dose-escalation patients achieved partial responses, one with hepatocellular carcinoma and two with cutaneous melanoma. Intravenous ivuxolimab was administered to patients every 2 weeks at six dose levels: 0.01, 0.1, 0.3, 1.5, 3 and 10 mg/kg. Of the roughly 50 dose-escalation patients, hepatocellular carcinoma was present in roughly 19, melanoma in some 15, renal cell carcinoma in 9 and head and neck cancer in 9. In the dose-escalation cohort, around four fifths of patients were male, and the mean age was approximately 60 years with a range of 23 to 79.

General findings and caveats noted by the study authors: After ivuxolimab, expanded clones were on average more numerous among CD8+ T cells than among CD4+ T cells. At doses of 0.1 to 3.0 mg/kg, clonal expansion of both CD4+ and CD8+ T cells in blood was seen between baseline and week 6. In the 0.1-3.0 mg/kg groups, partial responders had among the lowest normalized peripheral clonal expansion, particularly in CD8+ T cells. Low levels of normalized T-cell clonal expansion were also shown by some nonresponding patients. The antigen specificity of the peripheral T cells that underwent clonal expansion was not determined.

To sequence the TCRbeta CDR3 region, genomic DNA was isolated from the sorted cells. The immunoSEQ Assay was used for sequencing of TCRbeta CDR3 regions. In its TCRdb copy, this immuneACCESS table keeps in-frame sequences only and misses some clones. Where compared with another copy, unresolved V genes explain less than half of these, and the others have no known cause. This sample comprises some 110,000 clones, 90% of them detected only once. The ten biggest clones cover around 0.47% of the sample. The source material was CD4+ or CD8+ T cells sorted from blood, sampled in a trial of the OX40 agonist ivuxolimab. The chain is made from TRBV10-1 and TRBJ2-3; the junction holds 9 bases that match TRBD2. This sequence was found in an adult with an advanced solid tumor such as melanoma, head and neck, liver or kidney cancer. The nucleotide sequence reads TGCGCCAGCAGGGGCGGGGGGGCCACAGATACGCAGTATTTT. Its coded protein is CASRGGGATDTQYF.